The next 28 T cell receptor beta chains were all read from a single sample in a study of shared clonotypes between healthy human individuals. Profiled with immunoSEQ multiplex PCR; TCRdb holds only in-frame clones, not every one. The table has about 1,900,000 clones, over 85% seen once; the top ten hold around 1%. Terminally differentiated effector memory CD45RA+ cells were left out of the naive CD8 fraction, which was CD45RO-negative and positively selected for CCR7. Sequenced input: naive CD8+ T cells sorted from blood. The receptors originated from a man between 18 and 29 years old in good health.

In its sample, this clone was seen once. Other DNA variants within this sample encode the same CDR3. The gene calls are TRBV9 and TRBJ2-1; no clear D gene. Trimming removed 0 bases at V and 0 bases at J, with 7 bases between. Germline-derived CDR1 and CDR2 are SGDLS and YYNGEE. The length of the CDR3 is 15 residues. DNA of the CDR3: TGTGCCAGCAGCGTAGACGGCGGCTCCTACAATGAGCAGTTCTTC. Translating it yields CASSVDGGSYNEQFF.

The rearrangement joins TRBV9 to TRBJ2-3, with TRBD1 matching over 7 bases. Germline V CDR1 and CDR2: SGDLS, YYNGEE. The J segment lost 2 bases and the V segment lost 4 bases, leaving 4 bases of the junction unmatched. The CDR3 contains 14 residues. CDR3: CASSIGGDTDTQYF. DNA for the CDR3: TGTGCCAGCAGCATAGGGGGCGACACAGATACGCAGTATTTT.

V and J are TRBV29-1 and TRBJ2-1; 7 nucleotides line up with TRBD1. This CDR3 contains 16 residues. Germline V gene sequence: CDR1 SQVTM, CDR2 ANQGSEA. V lost 0 bases to trimming and J lost 5 bases; unmatched junction nucleotides: 10. CDR3 nucleotide sequence: TGCAGCGTTGAAGATCCAAAGGGGGCCCAAGACAATGAGCAGTTCTTC. The encoded protein is CSVEDPKGAQDNEQFF.

The chain couples TRBV5-6 to TRBJ2-7; D may be TRBD2 (6 bases). Germline V gene lookup returns CDR1 SGHDT and CDR2 YYEEEE. Trimming took 4 bases from V and 6 from J, leaving 14 bases between them. The CDR3 is 13 amino acids. As DNA, the CDR3 is TGTGCCAGCAGCCTAGGACTATCCAGCGAGCAGTACTTC. Translated, it gives CASSLGLSSEQYF.

The CDR3 nucleotides are TGTGCCAGAAGCCCGAAGACAGTTCATAATTCACCCCTCCACTTT. Protein: CARSPKTVHNSPLHF. The J gene is TRBJ1-6, the V gene TRBV27, with D tentatively TRBD1 (5 bases). V lost 9 bases to trimming and J lost 5 bases, with 17 bases between them. The CDR3 consists of 15 residues. The germline V gene has CDR1 MNHEY and CDR2 SMNVEV (reference sequence).

In DNA form, the CDR3 reads TGCAGCGTAGAACTACCGGACAGGGCCCCCTACTACGAGCAGTACTTC. Its translation: CSVELPDRAPYYEQYF. The chain couples TRBV29-1 to TRBJ2-7; 8 nucleotides align to TRBD1. CDR3 size: 16 residues. V shed 6 bases, J shed 3 bases, and the junction held 16 bases outside the gene matches. The germline V gene encodes CDR1 SQVTM and CDR2 ANQGSEA.

The gene calls are TRBV19 and TRBJ2-2; D gene unclear. Looked up from germline, CDR1 is LNHDA and CDR2 is SQIVND (reference sequence). V lost 6 bases, J lost 6 bases, and 11 bases lay in between. This CDR3 has 13 residues. DNA for the CDR3: TGTGCCAGTAGACTGGGTGGCGCCGGGGAGCTGTTTTTT. This gives the protein CASRLGGAGELFF.

This clone occurred once. The chain carries TRBV7-9 and TRBJ1-2; 7 bases fit TRBD1. With 5 bases clipped from V and 5 bases from J, the junction kept 8 bases outside the gene matches. Germline CDR1 is SEHNR and CDR2 is FQNEAQ (reference sequence). CDR3 size: 14 residues. The CDR3: CASSQPGQTYGYTF. Written as DNA, the CDR3 is TGTGCCAGCAGCCAACCGGGACAGACGTATGGCTACACCTTC.

This clone showed up just once. This chain joins TRBV7-8 and TRBJ1-5, with D unresolved. Deletions cut 5 bases from V and 0 bases from J, with 14 bases between. Germline V gene sequence: CDR1 SGHVS, CDR2 FQNEAQ. CDR3 length: 16 residues. CDR3 sequence (DNA): TGTGCCAGCAGCCCTTTCGACGGGTATAGCAATCAGCCCCAGCATTTT. Translated: CASSPFDGYSNQPQHF.

V usage is TRBV2 and J usage is TRBJ1-6, with D perhaps matching TRBD1 (5 bases). CDR1 and CDR2 from the germline V gene are SNHLY and FYNNEI. V was shortened by 3 bases and J by 6 bases, with 12 bases between the two germline ends. This CDR3 has 15 residues. CDR3 nucleotide sequence: TGTGCCAGCAGTGACGGGGGAGAGGGTAATTCACCCCTCCACTTT. Amino acids: CASSDGGEGNSPLHF.

Worth noting for this clone: The sample holds other DNA sequences that translate to the same CDR3. The CDR3 DNA reads as TGTGCCAGCAGTTTAGGTCAGGGAGCTGGCTACACCTTC. This translates into CASSLGQGAGYTF. The chain joins TRBV27 to TRBJ1-2; TRBD1 might be the D (5 bases). This CDR3 comprises 13 residues. Per the germline V gene, CDR1 is MNHEY and CDR2 is SMNVEV (reference sequence). V was trimmed by 2 bases and J by 7 bases, leaving 11 bases between them.

This chain connects TRBV9 to TRBJ2-7; 7 bases are shared with TRBD1. V shed 4 bases, J shed 4 bases, and the junction held 8 bases outside the gene matches. Germline V gene lookup returns CDR1 SGDLS and CDR2 YYNGEE. The CDR3 sequence is 14 residues long. As DNA, the CDR3 is TGTGCCAGCAGCTCCTCCGGGACAGATTACGAGCAGTACTTC. This sequence encodes CASSSSGTDYEQYF.

This chain connects TRBV2 to TRBJ2-7; D is uncertain. The CDR3 has 14 amino acids. Germline V gives CDR1 SNHLY, CDR2 FYNNEI. Trimming took 2 bases from V and 2 from J, leaving 10 bases between them. The CDR3 reads CASSEIQATYEQYF. The CDR3 bases are TGTGCCAGCAGTGAAATTCAGGCCACCTACGAGCAGTACTTC.

This clone was recorded once. V usage is TRBV5-4 and J usage is TRBJ1-1, with a weak D call TRBD1 (5 bases). Germline V gene data show CDR1 as SGHNT and CDR2 as YYREEE (reference sequence). The CDR3 loop spans 14 amino acids. V was clipped by 2 bases and J by 6 bases, with 14 bases between them. In DNA form, the CDR3 reads TGTGCCAGCAGCTTCCGAGGGGATGGGGCTGAAGCTTTCTTT. Its translation is CASSFRGDGAEAFF.

V and J are TRBV28 and TRBJ1-2; D is undetermined. CDR3 length equals 13 residues. V dropped 5 bases and J dropped 1 base, with 8 bases sitting between them. Germline CDR1 and CDR2: MDHEN and SYDVKM. The CDR3 loop is CASSPELNYGYTF. CDR3 sequence (DNA): TGTGCCAGCAGTCCCGAACTTAACTATGGCTACACCTTC.

A remark on this clone: One base away lies a much larger clone, so this may be a sequencing read error. The same CDR3 also results from other DNA sequences found in this sample. The chain employs TRBV6-6 and TRBJ2-2; the D is unclear. Germline CDR1 is MNHNY and CDR2 is SVGAGI (reference sequence). The V end was cut by 0 bases, the J end by 4 bases, with 0 bases between. This CDR3 comprises 12 residues. The CDR3 region is CASSYSTGELFF. CDR3 nucleotide sequence: TGTGCCAGCAGTTACTCCACCGGGGAGCTGTTTTTT.

The chain links TRBV6-5 to TRBJ2-1; D may be TRBD2 (6 bases). The CDR3 extends over 15 amino acids. V lost 2 bases, J lost 4 bases, and 12 bases lay in between. Germline V gene lookup returns CDR1 MNHEY and CDR2 SVGAGI. The CDR3 spells CASSYGRGLYNEQFF. The CDR3 region has the DNA TGTGCCAGCAGTTACGGGCGGGGACTTTACAATGAGCAGTTCTTC.

Remarks on this clone: The same CDR3 arises from other DNA sequences in this sample as well. The CDR3 protein is CASSLMETQYF. Written as DNA, the CDR3 is TGCGCCAGCAGCTTAATGGAGACCCAGTACTTC. The chain recombines TRBV5-1 with TRBJ2-5; D is ambiguous. Germline loops: CDR1 SGHRS, CDR2 YFSETQ. The CDR3 loop spans 11 amino acids. V was clipped by 2 bases and J by 5 bases, with 4 bases between them.

This sequence joins TRBV4-3 and TRBJ2-7, with a tentative D call TRBD2 (6 bases). CDR1 and CDR2 from the germline V gene are LGHNA and YSLEER. With 0 bases removed from V and 3 bases from J, the gap between germline ends came to 12 bases. This CDR3 is 15 amino acids long. In DNA form, the CDR3 reads TGCGCCAGCAGCCAAGAGATTAGCGGTGACTACGAGCAGTACTTC. Translation gives CASSQEISGDYEQYF.

The chain uses TRBV19 and TRBJ2-4, with D perhaps TRBD2 (5 bases). Per the germline V gene, CDR1 is LNHDA and CDR2 is SQIVND (reference sequence). V lost 7 bases and J 5 bases, leaving 12 bases between the germline ends. The CDR3 sequence is 13 residues long. CDR3 residues: CASMRVTENIQYF. The CDR3 coding sequence is TGTGCCAGTATGAGGGTTACGGAAAACATTCAGTACTTC.

The chain carries TRBV27 and TRBJ2-7, with 7 bases that match TRBD1. Per germline, CDR1 MNHEY and CDR2 SMNVEV (reference sequence). The trim removed 2 bases at V and 4 bases at J, leaving 14 bases unmatched. The CDR3 spans 17 residues. This CDR3 reads CASSLRRLTGTPYEQYF. The CDR3 nucleotides are TGTGCCAGCAGTTTACGGCGTTTGACAGGGACCCCTTACGAGCAGTACTTC.

This chain connects TRBV5-4 to TRBJ2-1; 8 nucleotides align to TRBD2. This CDR3 is 16 amino acids long. The germline gives CDR1 SGHNT, CDR2 YYREEE (reference sequence). Trimming cost V 3 bases and J 1 base; bases outside gene matches: 6. The chain's CDR3 is CASSSPGLGSYNEQFF. As DNA, the CDR3 is TGTGCCAGCAGCTCGCCGGGACTAGGGTCCTACAATGAGCAGTTCTTC.

The chain employs TRBV2 and TRBJ2-7; tentative D call: TRBD1 (5 bases). CDR3 length equals 14 residues. Trimming stripped 0 bases from V and 6 bases from J, with 12 bases between. Germline CDR1 reads SNHLY; CDR2 reads FYNNEI. Written as DNA, the CDR3 is TGTGCCAGCAGTGAAGCGGGGCCGCTCGGCGAGCAGTACTTC. It codes for CASSEAGPLGEQYF.

Details on this clone: In the same sample, other DNA sequences code for this CDR3. The rearrangement uses TRBV7-9 and TRBJ1-4; no firm D call. Per the germline V gene, CDR1 is SEHNR and CDR2 is FQNEAQ (reference sequence). This CDR3 is built from 12 residues. Trimming stripped 2 bases from V and 2 bases from J, with 0 bases between. DNA of the CDR3: TGTGCCAGCAGCTTAACTAATGAAAAACTGTTTTTT. Translated: CASSLTNEKLFF.

The chain couples TRBV5-8 to TRBJ2-5; D is uncertain. Per the germline V gene, CDR1 is SGHTS and CDR2 is YDEGEE. The CDR3 spans 13 residues. Trimming left V 2 bases short and J 3 bases short, with 8 bases between. Here the CDR3 reads CASSFVGKETQYF. CDR3 bases: TGTGCCAGCAGCTTTGTAGGTAAAGAGACCCAGTACTTC.

V gene TRBV5-4 combines with J gene TRBJ1-1; 10 bases are a match to TRBD1. With V trimmed by 5 bases and J by 0 bases, 1 base remained unmatched. The CDR3 length is 14 residues. CDR1 and CDR2 (germline): SGHNT, YYREEE (reference sequence). CDR3 sequence (DNA): TGTGCCAGCAGGACAGGGGGCGTGAACACTGAAGCTTTCTTT. Its protein product is CASRTGGVNTEAFF. Full variable domain (outside the CDR3, taken from reference TRBV5-4 and TRBJ1-1): ETGVTQSPTHLIKTRGQQVTLRCSSQSGHNTVSWYQQALGQGPQFIFQYYREEENGRGNFPPRFSGLQFPNYSSELNVNALELDDSALYLCASRTGGVNTEAFFGQGTRLTVV.

The CDR3 DNA follows: TGTGCCAGCAGCTTACTGGCAGGGCCTAGTACTGAAGCTTTCTTT. Protein sequence: CASSLLAGPSTEAFF. V usage is TRBV7-3 and J usage is TRBJ1-1; TRBD1 is a possible D gene (5 bases). The CDR3 contains 15 residues. V dropped 2 bases and J dropped 5 bases, with 15 bases sitting between them. Per the germline V gene, CDR1 is SGHTA and CDR2 is FQGTGA.

V is TRBV7-9 and J is TRBJ1-5; D call uncertain. This CDR3 has 14 residues. V lost 4 bases to trimming and J lost 4 bases, with 11 bases between them. The V gene's germline CDR1 is SEHNR and CDR2 FQNEAQ (reference sequence). The DNA for the CDR3 is TGTGCCAGCAGCTCGGACCTCAATAATCAGCCCCAGCATTTT. The encoded protein is CASSSDLNNQPQHF.